This entry concerns a single TCR beta chain. Its antigen is unidentified. TCR beta cDNA was generated via 5'RACE template switching incorporating UMIs. TCRdb derives one entry per CDR3 protein from the 5' RACE reads, leaving out DNA. In all, the sample yields 550,000 to 600,000 distinct CDR3 sequences. Germline assignment: CDR1 SGHTA and CDR2 FQGNSA. This CDR3 region has 17 residues. This record belongs to a study of T cells expressing NK-cell markers. Study-wide results and caveats: The same clonotypes also predominated in the CD3+CD56-NKG2C+ fraction of a few donors.

Sequenced material: blood T cells: a sorted CD56 or NKG2C T cell subset, CD4+ or CD8+ T cells, or bulk PBMC T cells (not recorded which). The chain uses TRBV7-2 and TRBJ2-1; checking the TCRdb D call of TRBD1 is not possible without DNA. This receptor was identified in a man aged 18 to 30 in good health. CDR3: CASSGRQGLLAYNEQFF.